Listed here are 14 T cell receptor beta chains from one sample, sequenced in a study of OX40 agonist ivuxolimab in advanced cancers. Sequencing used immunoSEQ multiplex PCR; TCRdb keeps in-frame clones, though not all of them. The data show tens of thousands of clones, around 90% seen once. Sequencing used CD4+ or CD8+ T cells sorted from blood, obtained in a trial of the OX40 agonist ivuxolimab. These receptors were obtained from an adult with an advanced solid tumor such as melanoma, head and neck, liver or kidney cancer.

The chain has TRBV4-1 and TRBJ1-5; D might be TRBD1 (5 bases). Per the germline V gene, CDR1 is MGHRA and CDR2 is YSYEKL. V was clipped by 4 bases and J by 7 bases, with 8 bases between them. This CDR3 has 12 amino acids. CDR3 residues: CASSLGGQPQHF. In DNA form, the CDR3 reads TGCGCCAGCAGCCTTGGGGGGCAGCCCCAGCATTTT.

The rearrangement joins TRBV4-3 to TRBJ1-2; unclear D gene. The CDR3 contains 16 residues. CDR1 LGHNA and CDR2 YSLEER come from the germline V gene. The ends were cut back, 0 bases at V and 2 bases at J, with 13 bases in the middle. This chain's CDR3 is CASSQDLTGMNYGYTF. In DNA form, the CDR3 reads TGCGCCAGCAGCCAAGATCTTACGGGGATGAACTATGGCTACACCTTC.

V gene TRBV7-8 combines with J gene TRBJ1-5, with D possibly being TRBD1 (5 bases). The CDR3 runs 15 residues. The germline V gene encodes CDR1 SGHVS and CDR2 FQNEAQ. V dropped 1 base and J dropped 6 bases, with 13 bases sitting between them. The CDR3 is CASSLEAGKSQPQHF. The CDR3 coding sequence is TGTGCCAGCAGCTTAGAGGCAGGGAAAAGTCAGCCCCAGCATTTT.

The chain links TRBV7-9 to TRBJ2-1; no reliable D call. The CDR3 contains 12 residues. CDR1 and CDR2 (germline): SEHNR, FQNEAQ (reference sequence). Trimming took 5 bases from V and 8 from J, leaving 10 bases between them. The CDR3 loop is CASSTGRDEQFF. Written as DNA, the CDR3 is TGTGCCAGCAGCACCGGACGAGATGAGCAGTTCTTC.

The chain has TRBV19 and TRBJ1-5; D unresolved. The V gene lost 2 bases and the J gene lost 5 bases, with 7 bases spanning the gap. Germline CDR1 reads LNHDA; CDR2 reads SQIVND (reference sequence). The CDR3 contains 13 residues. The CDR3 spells CASSIYLHQPQHF. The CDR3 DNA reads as TGTGCCAGTAGTATATATCTTCATCAGCCCCAGCATTTT.

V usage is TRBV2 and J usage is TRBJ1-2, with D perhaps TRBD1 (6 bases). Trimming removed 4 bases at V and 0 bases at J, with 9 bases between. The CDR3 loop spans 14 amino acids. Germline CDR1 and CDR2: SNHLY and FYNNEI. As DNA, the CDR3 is TGTGCCAGCAGTGGGACAGACTCTAACTATGGCTACACCTTC. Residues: CASSGTDSNYGYTF.

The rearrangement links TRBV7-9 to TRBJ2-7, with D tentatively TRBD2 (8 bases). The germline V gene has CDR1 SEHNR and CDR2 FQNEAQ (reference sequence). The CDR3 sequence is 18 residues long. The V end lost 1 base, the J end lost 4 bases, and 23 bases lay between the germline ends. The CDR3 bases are TGTGCCAGCAGCTTAGTCGGGACAGCTACTAGCGGACTTTACGAGCAGTACGTC. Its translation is CASSLVGTATSGLYEQYV.

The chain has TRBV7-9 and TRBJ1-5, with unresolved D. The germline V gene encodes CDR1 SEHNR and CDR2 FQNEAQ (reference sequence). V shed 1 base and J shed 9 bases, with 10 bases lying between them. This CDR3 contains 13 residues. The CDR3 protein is CASSLEGPMPQHF. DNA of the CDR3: TGTGCCAGCAGCTTAGAGGGTCCGATGCCCCAGCATTTT.

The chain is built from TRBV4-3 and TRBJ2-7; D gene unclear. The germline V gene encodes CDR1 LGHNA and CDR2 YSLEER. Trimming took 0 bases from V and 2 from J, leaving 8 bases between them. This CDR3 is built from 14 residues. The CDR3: CASSQEGIAYEQYF. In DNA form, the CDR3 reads TGCGCCAGCAGCCAAGAAGGGATAGCCTACGAGCAGTACTTC.

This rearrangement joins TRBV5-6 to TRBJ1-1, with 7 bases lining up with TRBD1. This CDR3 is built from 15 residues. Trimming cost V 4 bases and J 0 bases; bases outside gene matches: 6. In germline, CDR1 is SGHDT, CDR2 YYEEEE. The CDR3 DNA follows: TGTGCCAGCAGCCCAAGGGGGACAGTGAACACTGAAGCTTTCTTT. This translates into CASSPRGTVNTEAFF.

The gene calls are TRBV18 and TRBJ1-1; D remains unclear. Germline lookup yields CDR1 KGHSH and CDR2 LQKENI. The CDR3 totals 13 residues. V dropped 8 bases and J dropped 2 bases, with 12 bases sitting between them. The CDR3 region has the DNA TGTGCCAGCACCAACAGTGGAAACACTGAAGCTTTCTTT. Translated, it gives CASTNSGNTEAFF.

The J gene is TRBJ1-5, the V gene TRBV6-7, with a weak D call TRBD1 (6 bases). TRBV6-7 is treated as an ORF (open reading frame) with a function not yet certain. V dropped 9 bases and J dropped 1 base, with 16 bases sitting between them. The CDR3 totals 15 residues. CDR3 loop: CASNLRDKSNQPQHF. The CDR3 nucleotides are TGTGCCAGTAATTTACGGGACAAAAGCAATCAGCCCCAGCATTTT.

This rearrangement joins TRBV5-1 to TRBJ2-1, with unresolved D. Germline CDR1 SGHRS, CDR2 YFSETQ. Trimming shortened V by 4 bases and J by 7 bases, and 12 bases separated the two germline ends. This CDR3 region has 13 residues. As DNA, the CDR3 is TGCGCCAGCAGCCTTGCTCCCGCTAATGAGCAGTTCTTC. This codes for CASSLAPANEQFF.

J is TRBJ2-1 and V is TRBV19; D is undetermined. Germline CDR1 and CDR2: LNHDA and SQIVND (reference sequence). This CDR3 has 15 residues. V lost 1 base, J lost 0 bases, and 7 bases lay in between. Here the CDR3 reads CASSIGWGSYNEQFF. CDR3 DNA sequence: TGTGCCAGTAGTATAGGCTGGGGCTCCTACAATGAGCAGTTCTTC. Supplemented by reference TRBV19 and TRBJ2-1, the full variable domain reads DGGITQSPKYLFRKEGQNVTLSCEQNLNHDAMYWYRQDPGQGLRLIYYSQIVNDFQKGDIAEGYSVSREKKESFPLTVTSAQKNPTAFYLCASSIGWGSYNEQFFGPGTRLTVL.